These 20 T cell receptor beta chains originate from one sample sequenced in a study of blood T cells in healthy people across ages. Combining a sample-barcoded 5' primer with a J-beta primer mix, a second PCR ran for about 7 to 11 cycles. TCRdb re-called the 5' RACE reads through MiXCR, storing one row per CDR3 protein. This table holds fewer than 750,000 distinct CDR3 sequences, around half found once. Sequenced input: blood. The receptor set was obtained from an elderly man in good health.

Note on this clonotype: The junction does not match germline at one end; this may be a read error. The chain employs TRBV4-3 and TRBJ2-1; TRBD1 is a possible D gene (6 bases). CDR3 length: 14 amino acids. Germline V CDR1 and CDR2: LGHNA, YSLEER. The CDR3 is CASSQEGAYNKQFF. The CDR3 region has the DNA TGCGCCAGCAGCCAAGAGGGGGCCTACAATAAGCAGTTCTTC.

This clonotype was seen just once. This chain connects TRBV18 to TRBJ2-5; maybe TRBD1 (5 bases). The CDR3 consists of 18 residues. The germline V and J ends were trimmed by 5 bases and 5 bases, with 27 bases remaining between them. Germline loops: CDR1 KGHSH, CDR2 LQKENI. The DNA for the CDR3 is TGTGCCAGCTCAAGGGGATGGAGACCCGACCGGTCTGGGGAGACCCAGTACTTC. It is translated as CASSRGWRPDRSGETQYF.

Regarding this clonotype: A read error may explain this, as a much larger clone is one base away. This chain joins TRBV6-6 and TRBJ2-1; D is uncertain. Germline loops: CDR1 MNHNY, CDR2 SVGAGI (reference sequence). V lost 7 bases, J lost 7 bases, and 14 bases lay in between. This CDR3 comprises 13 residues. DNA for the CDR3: TGTGCCAGCAATTCTGTAGCTGTGAATGAGCAGTTCTTC. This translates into CASNSVAVNEQFF.

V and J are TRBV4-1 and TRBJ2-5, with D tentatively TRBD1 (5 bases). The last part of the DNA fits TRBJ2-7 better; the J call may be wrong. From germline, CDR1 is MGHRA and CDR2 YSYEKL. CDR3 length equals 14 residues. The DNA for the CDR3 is TGCGCCAGCAGCCAAGTAGGGGTTTACCACGAGCAGTACTTC. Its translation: CASSQVGVYHEQYF.

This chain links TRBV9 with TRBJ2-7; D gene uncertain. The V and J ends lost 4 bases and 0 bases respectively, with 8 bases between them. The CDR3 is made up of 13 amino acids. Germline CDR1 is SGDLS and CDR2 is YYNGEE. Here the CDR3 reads CASSPHSSYEQYF. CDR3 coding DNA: TGTGCCAGCAGCCCCCATAGCTCCTACGAGCAGTACTTC.

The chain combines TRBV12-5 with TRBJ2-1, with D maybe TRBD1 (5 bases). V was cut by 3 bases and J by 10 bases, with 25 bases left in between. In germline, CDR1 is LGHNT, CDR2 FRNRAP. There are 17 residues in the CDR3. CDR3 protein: CASGFHVTGPNDREQFF. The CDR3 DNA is TGTGCTAGTGGTTTCCACGTAACAGGCCCCAATGATAGGGAGCAGTTCTTC.

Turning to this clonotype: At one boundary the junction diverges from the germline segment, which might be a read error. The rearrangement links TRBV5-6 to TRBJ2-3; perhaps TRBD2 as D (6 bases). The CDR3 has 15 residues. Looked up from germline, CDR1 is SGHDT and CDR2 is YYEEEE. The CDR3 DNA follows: TGTGCCAACAGCTTGGTTGGGGGGATCACAGATACGCAGTATTTT. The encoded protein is CANSLVGGITDTQYF.

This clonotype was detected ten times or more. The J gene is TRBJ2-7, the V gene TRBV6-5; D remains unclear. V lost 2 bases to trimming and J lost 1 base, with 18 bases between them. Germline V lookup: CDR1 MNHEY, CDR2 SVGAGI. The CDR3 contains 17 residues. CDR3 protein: CASSYRAAGALSYEQYF. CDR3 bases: TGTGCCAGCAGTTACAGGGCGGCAGGAGCCCTTTCCTACGAGCAGTACTTC.

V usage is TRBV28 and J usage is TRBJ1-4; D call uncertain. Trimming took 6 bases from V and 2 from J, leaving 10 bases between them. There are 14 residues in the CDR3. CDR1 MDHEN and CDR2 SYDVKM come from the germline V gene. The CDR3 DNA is TGTGCCAGCAGCCCAGCGATGACTAATGAAAAACTGTTTTTT. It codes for CASSPAMTNEKLFF.

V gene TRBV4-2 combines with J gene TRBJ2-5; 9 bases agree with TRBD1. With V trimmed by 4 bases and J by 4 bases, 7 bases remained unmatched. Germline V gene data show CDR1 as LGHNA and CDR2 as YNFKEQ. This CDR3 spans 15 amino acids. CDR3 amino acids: CASSPSTGGAETQYF. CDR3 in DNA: TGTGCCAGCAGCCCATCCACAGGGGGCGCAGAGACCCAGTACTTC.

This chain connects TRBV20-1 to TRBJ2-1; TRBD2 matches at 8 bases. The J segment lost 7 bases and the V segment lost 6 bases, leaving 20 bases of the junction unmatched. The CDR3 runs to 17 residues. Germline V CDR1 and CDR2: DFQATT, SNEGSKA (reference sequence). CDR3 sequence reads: CSAKTGLPGLGYNEQFF. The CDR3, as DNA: TGCAGTGCCAAGACAGGTTTACCGGGACTAGGGTATAATGAGCAGTTCTTC.

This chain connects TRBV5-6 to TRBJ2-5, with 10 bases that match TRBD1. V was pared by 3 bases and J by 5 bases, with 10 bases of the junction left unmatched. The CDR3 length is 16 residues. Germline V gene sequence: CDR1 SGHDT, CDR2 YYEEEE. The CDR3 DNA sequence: TGTGCCAGCAGCTCGAGGGGACAGGGGATAAAGGAGACCCAGTACTTC. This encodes CASSSRGQGIKETQYF.

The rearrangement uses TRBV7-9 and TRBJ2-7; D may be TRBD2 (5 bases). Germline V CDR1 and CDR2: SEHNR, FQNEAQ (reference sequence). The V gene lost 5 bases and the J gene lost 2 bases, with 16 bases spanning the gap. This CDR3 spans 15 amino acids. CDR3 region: CASSRRVEPAYEQYF. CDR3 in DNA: TGTGCCAGCAGCCGGCGGGTGGAGCCAGCCTACGAGCAGTACTTC.

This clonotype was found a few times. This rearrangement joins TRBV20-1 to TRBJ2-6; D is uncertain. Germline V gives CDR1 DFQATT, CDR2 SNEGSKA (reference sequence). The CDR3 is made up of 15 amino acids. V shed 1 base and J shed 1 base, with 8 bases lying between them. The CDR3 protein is CSARASGSGANVLTF. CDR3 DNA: TGCAGTGCTAGAGCTTCCGGGTCTGGGGCCAACGTCCTGACTTTC.

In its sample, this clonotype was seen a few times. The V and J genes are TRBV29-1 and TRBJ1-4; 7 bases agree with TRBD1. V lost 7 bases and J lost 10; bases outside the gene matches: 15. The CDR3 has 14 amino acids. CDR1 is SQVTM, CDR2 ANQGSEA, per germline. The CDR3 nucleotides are TGCAGCGCCGACGTTACAGGGGAGCCAGGAAAACTGTTTTTT. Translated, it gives CSADVTGEPGKLFF.

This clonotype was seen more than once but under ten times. CDR3 amino acids: CASSFGGSRSGQETQYF. The CDR3 nucleotides are TGTGCCAGCAGCTTTGGGGGCTCGAGGAGCGGACAAGAGACCCAGTACTTC. V and J are TRBV7-9 and TRBJ2-5; tentative D call: TRBD1 (6 bases). Germline V gene lookup returns CDR1 SEHNR and CDR2 FQNEAQ (reference sequence). With 3 bases removed from V and 2 bases from J, the gap between germline ends came to 19 bases. The CDR3 runs 17 residues.

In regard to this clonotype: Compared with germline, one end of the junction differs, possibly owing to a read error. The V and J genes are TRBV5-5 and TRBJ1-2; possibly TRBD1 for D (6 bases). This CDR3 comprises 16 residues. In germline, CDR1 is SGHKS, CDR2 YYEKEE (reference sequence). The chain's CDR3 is CANSLGEDRSYYGYTF. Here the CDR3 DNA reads TGTGCCAACAGCTTGGGCGAAGACAGGAGCTACTATGGCTACACCTTC.

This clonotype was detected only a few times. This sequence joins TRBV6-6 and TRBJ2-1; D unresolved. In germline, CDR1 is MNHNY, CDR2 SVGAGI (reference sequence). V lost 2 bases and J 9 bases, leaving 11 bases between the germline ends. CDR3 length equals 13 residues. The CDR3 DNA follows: TGTGCCAGCAGTTACCTGAACCTCCCTGAGCAGTTCTTC. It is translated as CASSYLNLPEQFF.

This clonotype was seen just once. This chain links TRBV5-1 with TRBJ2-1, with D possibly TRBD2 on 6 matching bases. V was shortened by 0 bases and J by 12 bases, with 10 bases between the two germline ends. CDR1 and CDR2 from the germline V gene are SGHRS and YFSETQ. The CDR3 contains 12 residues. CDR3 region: CASSLDREVQFF. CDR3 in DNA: TGCGCCAGCAGCTTGGATAGGGAGGTGCAGTTCTTC.

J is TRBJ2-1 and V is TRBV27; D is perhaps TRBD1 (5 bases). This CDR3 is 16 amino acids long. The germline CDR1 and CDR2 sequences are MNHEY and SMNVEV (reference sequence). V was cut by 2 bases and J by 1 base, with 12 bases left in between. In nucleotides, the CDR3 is TGTGCCAGCAGTTTACTAAGGGGTCTGTCCTACAATGAGCAGTTCTTC. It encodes CASSLLRGLSYNEQFF.